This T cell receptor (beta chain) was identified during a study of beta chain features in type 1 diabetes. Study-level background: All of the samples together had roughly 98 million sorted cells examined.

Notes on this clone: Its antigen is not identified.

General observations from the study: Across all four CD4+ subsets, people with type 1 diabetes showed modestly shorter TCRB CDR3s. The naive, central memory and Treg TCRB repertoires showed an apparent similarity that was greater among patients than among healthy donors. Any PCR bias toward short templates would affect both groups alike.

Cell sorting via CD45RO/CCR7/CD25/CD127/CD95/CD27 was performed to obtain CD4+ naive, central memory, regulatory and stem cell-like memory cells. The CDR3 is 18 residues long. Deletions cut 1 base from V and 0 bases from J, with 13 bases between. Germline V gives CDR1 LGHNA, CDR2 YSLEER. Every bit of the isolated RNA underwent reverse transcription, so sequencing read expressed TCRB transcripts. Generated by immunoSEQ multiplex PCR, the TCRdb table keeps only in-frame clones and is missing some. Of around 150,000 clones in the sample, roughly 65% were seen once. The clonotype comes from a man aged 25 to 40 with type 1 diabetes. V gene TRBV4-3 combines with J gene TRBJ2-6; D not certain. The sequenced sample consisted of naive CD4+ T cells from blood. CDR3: CASSQVGYSRSGANVLTF. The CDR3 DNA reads TGCGCCAGCAGCCAAGTGGGTTACTCCCGCTCTGGGGCCAACGTCCTGACTTTC.